This T cell receptor (beta chain) came from a study of blood T cells in healthy people across ages. Through a sample-barcoded 5' primer and a J-beta primer mix, a second PCR was run for about 6 to 12 cycles. Using its own MiXCR run on the 5' RACE reads, TCRdb lists one record per CDR3 protein. The sample has 2 million or so distinct CDR3 sequences, around half seen once. The study's findings and limits: Versus aged donors, long-lived donors had higher diversity and more naive CD4+ cells. Unknown donor CMV status possibly confounded expanded clonotype changes.

The junction had 5 bases not matched to a gene; V was cut back by 5 bases and J by 5 bases. The CDR3 is 14 amino acids. This clonotype was seen more than once but under ten times. Its antigen is still unknown. The sample taken for sequencing was blood. The TCR originated in a woman aged 40 to 49 in good health. V is TRBV12-3 or TRBV12-4 and J is TRBJ1-2, with TRBD1 matching 10 bases. In DNA, the CDR3 is TGTGCCAGCAGTCCAACGGGACAGGGGTATGGCTACACCTTC. Amino acid sequence: CASSPTGQGYGYTF.